This record covers a single T cell receptor (beta chain). This specimen belongs to a study of T cell changes during pregnancy in multiple sclerosis. Generated by immunoSEQ multiplex PCR, the TCRdb table keeps only in-frame clones and is missing some. The data show fewer than 130,000 clones, about nine tenths seen once. The V and J ends lost 4 bases and 2 bases respectively, with 10 bases between them. CDR1 and CDR2 (germline): SGHNT, YENEEA. The CDR3 covers 14 residues. The sample was peripheral blood, taken after pregnancy. This sequence joins TRBV11-3 and TRBJ2-3; possibly TRBD1 for D (6 bases). This clonotype was obtained from a female donor with multiple sclerosis, enrolled in a pregnancy study. The CDR3 sequence: CASSSTGTTDTQYF. In nucleotides, the CDR3 is TGTGCCAGCAGCTCCACAGGGACCACAGATACGCAGTATTTT.